A single sample is the source of the 24 T cell receptor beta chains below, sequenced in a study of T-cell memory formation after mild COVID-19. TCRdb itself ran the 5' RACE reads through MiXCR, one entry per CDR3 protein. Here the sample spans approximately 440,000 distinct CDR3 sequences, over 15% being singletons. Sequenced: PBMCs or a T cell subset sorted from them (not recorded which). The receptors come from an adult woman who had mild COVID-19 (a few samples of this study predate the infection). Cell type and time point are not known.

This sequence joins TRBV5-6 and TRBJ2-6; unclear D gene. The CDR3 runs to 17 residues. CDR1 is SGHDT and CDR2 is YYEEEE in the germline V gene. Trimming stripped 5 bases from V and 1 base from J, with 16 bases between. The CDR3 DNA reads TGTGCCAGCAGTATTTCCGGCCGGATATCTGGGGCCAACGTCCTGACTTTC. It is translated as CASSISGRISGANVLTF. Full variable domain (rest looked up from reference TRBV5-6 and TRBJ2-6): DAGVTQSPTHLIKTRGQQVTLRCSPKSGHDTVSWYQQALGQGPQFIFQYYEEEERQRGNFPDRFSGHQFPNYSSELNVNALLLGDSALYLCASSISGRISGANVLTFGAGSRLTVL.

This chain connects TRBV2 to TRBJ2-1; TRBD2 matches at 10 bases. This CDR3 spans 16 amino acids. Looked up from germline, CDR1 is SNHLY and CDR2 is FYNNEI. The J segment lost 0 bases and the V segment lost 5 bases, leaving 4 bases of the junction unmatched. CDR3 bases: TGTGCCAGCAGTCGTGGACTAGCGGTCTCCTACAATGAGCAGTTCTTC. Encoded protein: CASSRGLAVSYNEQFF. Supplemented by reference TRBV2 and TRBJ2-1, the full variable domain reads EPEVTQTPSHQVTQMGQEVILRCVPISNHLYFYWYRQILGQKVEFLVSFYNNEISEKSEIFDDQFSVERPDGSNFTLKIRSTKLEDSAMYFCASSRGLAVSYNEQFFGPGTRLTVL.

This clonotype was seen many times. The V call is TRBV20-1, the J call TRBJ1-3; 8 nucleotides agree with TRBD1. Germline V CDR1 and CDR2: DFQATT, SNEGSKA (reference sequence). The CDR3 is made up of 16 amino acids. V trimming: 1 base; J trimming: 1 base; junction bases outside the gene matches: 6. Written as DNA, the CDR3 is TGCAGTGCTAGAGTGGGCCAGGGGGCGTCTGGAAACACCATATATTTT. Protein: CSARVGQGASGNTIYF.

V and J are TRBV5-1 and TRBJ2-1; 13 nucleotides align to TRBD2. V gave up 2 bases and J gave up 3 bases; unmatched junction bases: 5. CDR1 SGHRS and CDR2 YFSETQ come from the germline V gene. The CDR3 length is 17 residues. Here the CDR3 DNA reads TGCGCCAGCAGCTTTTCCGGGACTAGCGGGGTCTACAATGAGCAGTTCTTC. This gives the protein CASSFSGTSGVYNEQFF.

There are a few counts of this clonotype. The chain combines TRBV7-9 with TRBJ2-5; D ambiguous. The V gene's germline CDR1 is SEHNR and CDR2 FQNEAQ (reference sequence). This CDR3 has 13 residues. Trimming stripped 5 bases from V and 5 bases from J, with 12 bases between. CDR3 sequence (DNA): TGTGCCAGCAGCCGCACCCGTGGGGAGACCCAGTACTTC. Its translation is CASSRTRGETQYF.

The J gene is TRBJ2-3, the V gene TRBV9; D unresolved. CDR1 is SGDLS and CDR2 is YYNGEE in the germline V gene. This CDR3 is built from 13 residues. V was trimmed by 0 bases and J by 4 bases, leaving 6 bases between them. CDR3 DNA sequence: TGTGCCAGCAGCGTAGGGGCGGCAGATACGCAGTATTTT. Amino acids: CASSVGAADTQYF.

The chain joins TRBV6-5 to TRBJ2-3; 7 nucleotides agree with TRBD1. The V and J ends lost 6 bases and 2 bases, in that order; junction bases with no gene match: 5. This CDR3 has 14 amino acids. The germline gives CDR1 MNHEY, CDR2 SVGAGI. CDR3 residues: CASSRQGPTDTQYF. CDR3 DNA sequence: TGTGCCAGCAGCCGACAGGGCCCCACAGATACGCAGTATTTT.

V is TRBV7-9 and J is TRBJ2-5, with TRBD2 as a possible D gene (5 bases). The germline CDR1 and CDR2 sequences are SEHNR and FQNEAQ (reference sequence). Trimming removed 1 base from V and 3 bases from J, with 12 bases in between. The CDR3 has 15 amino acids. CDR3 sequence reads: CASSLGLREKETQYF. The CDR3, as DNA: TGTGCCAGCAGCTTAGGCCTGAGGGAGAAAGAGACCCAGTACTTC.

The chain links TRBV27 to TRBJ1-2, with 7 bases lining up with TRBD1. V lost 3 bases and J lost 7; bases outside the gene matches: 8. Germline assignment: CDR1 MNHEY and CDR2 SMNVEV (reference sequence). There are 14 residues in the CDR3. The CDR3 DNA reads as TGTGCCAGCAGTTTCAGGGGGGGGTTTGGTGGCTACACCTTC. It yields the protein CASSFRGGFGGYTF.

This clonotype turned up a few times. The chain is built from TRBV5-5 and TRBJ2-2; a possible D gene is TRBD1 (5 bases). The ends were cut back, 1 base at V and 1 base at J, with 8 bases in the middle. Germline V CDR1 and CDR2: SGHKS, YYEKEE (reference sequence). There are 15 residues in the CDR3. The CDR3 loop is CASSLKGLNTGELFF. The CDR3 nucleotides read TGTGCCAGCAGCTTGAAGGGGCTGAACACCGGGGAGCTGTTTTTT. The complete variable domain, with remaining parts taken from reference TRBV5-5 and TRBJ2-2, reads DAGVTQSPTHLIKTRGQQVTLRCSPISGHKSVSWYQQVLGQGPQFIFQYYEKEERGRGNFPDRFSARQFPNYSSELNVNALLLGDSALYLCASSLKGLNTGELFFGEGSRLTVL.

There are a few counts of this clonotype. J is TRBJ1-2 and V is TRBV18; D call uncertain. The V gene's germline CDR1 is KGHSH and CDR2 LQKENI. V shed 2 bases and J shed 8 bases, with 21 bases lying between them. The CDR3 is 16 residues long. The CDR3 region has the DNA TGTGCCAGCTCACCATTGGATGTGGTTAGGGAAGGCGGCTACACCTTC. It translates to CASSPLDVVREGGYTF.

The V call is TRBV11-2, the J call TRBJ2-1, with TRBD2 matching 9 bases. V shed 4 bases, J shed 11 bases, and the junction held 12 bases outside the gene matches. This CDR3 is 15 amino acids long. Per germline, CDR1 SGHAT and CDR2 FQNNGV. The CDR3 coding sequence is TGTGCCAGCAGCTACTTCGCGAGCGGGGGGTCGAAGCAGTTCTTC. Translation: CASSYFASGGSKQFF.

This clonotype has only one observation. The chain combines TRBV12-3 or TRBV12-4 with TRBJ1-3; D is unclear. The germline V and J ends were trimmed by 10 bases and 2 bases, with 18 bases remaining between them. The CDR3 runs to 15 residues. This CDR3 is CATRDHDGPGNTIYF. As DNA, the CDR3 is TGTGCCACCCGGGATCATGACGGCCCTGGAAACACCATATATTTT.

This clonotype turned up a few times. The CDR3 DNA reads TGTGCCAGCAGCTTAGTTGGATCGATCTCTGGGGCCAACGTCCTGACTTTC. It codes for CASSLVGSISGANVLTF. The chain couples TRBV7-8 to TRBJ2-6, with unresolved D. Trimming stripped 1 base from V and 0 bases from J, with 10 bases between. This CDR3 has 17 amino acids. CDR1 SGHVS and CDR2 FQNEAQ come from the germline V gene.

This clonotype was counted a few times. The chain joins TRBV2 to TRBJ2-1, with D hard to call. Germline values: CDR1 SNHLY, CDR2 FYNNEI. V shed 2 bases and J shed 2 bases, with 19 bases lying between them. The CDR3 has 18 amino acids. CDR3 protein: CASSETRPTQTPYNEQFF. In DNA form, the CDR3 reads TGTGCCAGCAGTGAAACCCGTCCTACCCAGACACCCTACAATGAGCAGTTCTTC.

This clonotype has only a few counts. The J gene is TRBJ1-1, the V gene TRBV12-3 or TRBV12-4; D possibly corresponds to TRBD1 (5 bases). The CDR3 length is 14 residues. Deletions cut 3 bases from V and 6 bases from J, with 14 bases between. CDR3 residues: CASSLDRGKAEAFF. In DNA, the CDR3 is TGTGCCAGCAGTTTGGATAGGGGAAAGGCTGAAGCTTTCTTT.

The V call is TRBV7-9, the J call TRBJ2-7; D is undetermined. The germline V gene encodes CDR1 SEHNR and CDR2 FQNEAQ (reference sequence). The CDR3 sequence is 15 residues long. Trimming took 2 bases from V and 2 from J, leaving 13 bases between them. CDR3 nucleotides: TGTGCCAGCAGCTTATCGACCGGGCAGACCTACGAGCAGTACTTC. Its translation is CASSLSTGQTYEQYF.

The sample holds a few counts of this clonotype. The chain combines TRBV12-3 or TRBV12-4 with TRBJ1-2; D perhaps matches TRBD1 (6 bases). CDR3 length: 13 amino acids. V dropped 8 bases and J dropped 4 bases, with 14 bases sitting between them. The CDR3 here is CASQGQQTYGYTF. The CDR3 DNA reads TGTGCCAGCCAAGGACAGCAAACCTATGGCTACACCTTC.

J is TRBJ2-1 and V is TRBV24-1; tentatively, D is TRBD2 (5 bases). Trimming pared 3 bases from V and 8 bases from J, leaving 13 bases between. Per the germline V gene, CDR1 is KGHDR and CDR2 is SFDVKD. The CDR3 runs to 14 residues. CDR3 loop: CATSDQLGGYEQFF. Written as DNA, the CDR3 is TGTGCCACCAGTGATCAACTAGGTGGGTATGAGCAGTTCTTC.

This rearrangement joins TRBV23-1 to TRBJ2-3; 12 bases align to TRBD1. TRBV23-1 counts as an open reading frame of uncertain function. This CDR3 is 21 amino acids long. J lost 5 bases, V lost 6 bases, and 24 bases had no gene match. The CDR3 is CASRSGTGGAGGRAYEDTQYF. CDR3 coding DNA: TGCGCCAGCAGATCCGGGACAGGGGGCGCAGGGGGGAGGGCCTATGAAGATACGCAGTATTTT.

This clonotype was seen a handful of times. This chain uses TRBV11-2 with TRBJ2-5, with D unresolved. Germline V CDR1 and CDR2: SGHAT, FQNNGV. This CDR3 is built from 15 residues. V lost 4 bases, J lost 7 bases, and 19 bases lay in between. This CDR3 is CASSSRATRQRTQYF. CDR3 in DNA: TGTGCCAGCAGCTCCCGGGCCACCAGACAAAGGACCCAGTACTTC.

J is TRBJ2-7 and V is TRBV13; TRBD2 aligns across 12 bases. V gave up 5 bases and J gave up 7 bases; unmatched junction bases: 12. This CDR3 region has 16 residues. Per germline, CDR1 PRHDT and CDR2 FYEKMQ (reference sequence). The CDR3 DNA reads TGTGCCAGCAGCCCCCAATCGACTAGCGGGAGTTGGGAGCAGTACTTC. It encodes CASSPQSTSGSWEQYF.

This clonotype was found a few times. The chain combines TRBV5-1 with TRBJ2-1; 8 bases align to TRBD1. There are 13 residues in the CDR3. The junction had 4 bases not matched to a gene; V was cut back by 3 bases and J by 8 bases. Germline-derived CDR1 and CDR2 are SGHRS and YFSETQ. Here the CDR3 DNA reads TGCGCCAGCAGCTGGACAGGGTTTCATGAGCAGTTCTTC. It codes for CASSWTGFHEQFF.

This clonotype was counted many times. V usage is TRBV7-9 and J usage is TRBJ2-5; 15 positions match TRBD2. V dropped 6 bases and J dropped 4; count of bases not matched to a gene: 6. This CDR3 comprises 16 residues. Looked up from germline, CDR1 is SEHNR and CDR2 is FQNEAQ (reference sequence). CDR3 region: CASSPGLAGGPETQYF. In nucleotides, the CDR3 is TGTGCCAGCAGTCCAGGACTAGCGGGAGGGCCAGAGACCCAGTACTTC.